This T cell receptor beta chain was identified during a study of identical twins. Study outcomes and limitations: Twins showed weaker excess sharing in their beta out-of-frame sequences. Fewer insertions were carried by abundant cord blood beta clonotypes, but none was seen in memory repertoires.

In germline, CDR1 is SGHRS, CDR2 YFSETQ. V dropped 0 bases and J dropped 3 bases, with 10 bases sitting between them. The CDR3 has 15 amino acids. A template switching step contributed a universal primer site, while unique molecular identifiers were present in the cDNA. TCRdb itself ran the 5' RACE reads through MiXCR, one entry per CDR3 protein. The table has roughly 260,000 distinct CDR3 sequences, roughly 7.5% seen once. Turning to this clonotype: Its antigen is unidentified. Since a much larger clone is just one base distant, this may be a read error.

This sample also belongs to another study, concerning yellow fever vaccine responses in identical twins. That study reports: Twins reportedly appeared to share part of their vaccine T cell response while keeping part individual.

Specimen: CD8+ T cells sorted from blood. This clonotype was obtained from a woman under 30 in good health. This chain connects TRBV5-1 to TRBJ2-1; no definite D call. The CDR3 nucleotides are TGCGCCAGCAGCTTGGATCCCCGCTGCTACAATGAGCAGTTCTTC. Translating gives CASSLDPRCYNEQFF.